These T cell receptor beta chains were read from a single sample in a study of OX40 agonist ivuxolimab in advanced cancers. The data were produced by immunoSEQ multiplex PCR, yet TCRdb's version contains in-frame clones alone and is incomplete. Here the sample spans about 68,000 clones, about 89% being singletons. Sequenced here: CD4+ or CD8+ T cells sorted from blood, sampled in a trial of the OX40 agonist ivuxolimab. These receptors came from an adult with an advanced solid tumor such as melanoma, head and neck, liver or kidney cancer. Both conserved end residues are part of each CDR3. The D gene is left open where the match is weak. The listing skips clone size in some rows; elsewhere it reads once, few, many or a size class.

abundance: .
j_gene: TRBJ1-5
d_gene: .
v_gene: TRBV19
CDR3nt: TGTGCCAGTAGTGGAAAAAAGGGTAGCAATCAGCCCCAGCATTTT
CDR3aa: CASSGKKGSNQPQHF

abundance: .
j_gene: TRBJ1-3
d_gene: .
v_gene: TRBV27
CDR3nt: TGTGCCAGTAGAGACTCAGGTTCTGGAAACACCATATATTTT
CDR3aa: CASRDSGSGNTIYF

abundance: .
j_gene: TRBJ1-3
d_gene: .
v_gene: TRBV19
CDR3nt: TGTGCCAGTAGTACTCAGGCCACCTCTGGAAACACCATATATTTT
CDR3aa: CASSTQATSGNTIYF

abundance: .
j_gene: TRBJ2-1
d_gene: .
v_gene: TRBV27
CDR3nt: TGTGCCAGCAGTTTATCGTTTGGTAACTACAATGAGCAGTTCTTC
CDR3aa: CASSLSFGNYNEQFF

abundance: .
j_gene: TRBJ2-1
d_gene: .
v_gene: TRBV5-1
CDR3nt: TGCGCCAGCAGCTTGGCCATAGGACAGCGCTACAATGAGCAGTTCTTC
CDR3aa: CASSLAIGQRYNEQFF

abundance: few
j_gene: TRBJ1-1
d_gene: TRBD1
v_gene: TRBV30
CDR3nt: TGTGCCTGGAGACCCGACACGGGACAGGGAGAAGCTTTCTTT
CDR3aa: CAWRPDTGQGEAFF

abundance: .
j_gene: TRBJ2-2
d_gene: TRBD2
v_gene: TRBV19
CDR3nt: TGTGCCAGTAGCGAACTAGCGGGAGGGCCAGGCACCGGGGAGCTGTTTTTT
CDR3aa: CASSELAGGPGTGELFF

abundance: .
j_gene: TRBJ1-2
d_gene: .
v_gene: TRBV11-2
CDR3nt: TGTGCCAGCAGCTTAAGTCTAGGGCCTAACTATGGCTACACCTTC
CDR3aa: CASSLSLGPNYGYTF

abundance: .
j_gene: TRBJ2-3
d_gene: .
v_gene: TRBV20-1
CDR3nt: TGCAGTGAGGAGCGGTCAGATACGCAGTATTTT
CDR3aa: CSEERSDTQYF

abundance: once
j_gene: TRBJ2-1
d_gene: TRBD1
v_gene: TRBV10-3
CDR3nt: TGTGCCATCAGTGAAAGGACAGGGGGCTTATCCTACAATGAGCAGTTCTTC
CDR3aa: CAISERTGGLSYNEQFF

abundance: .
j_gene: TRBJ1-3
d_gene: .
v_gene: TRBV7-6
CDR3nt: TGTGCCAGCAGCTCCCCTAGCGGGGTCCTGGGAAACACCATATATTTT
CDR3aa: CASSSPSGVLGNTIYF

abundance: .
j_gene: TRBJ1-6
d_gene: .
v_gene: TRBV7-3
CDR3nt: TGTGCCAGCAGCTTGTCGGGGGGCTCCTATAATTCACCCCTCCACTTT
CDR3aa: CASSLSGGSYNSPLHF

abundance: once
j_gene: TRBJ2-7
d_gene: .
v_gene: TRBV27
CDR3nt: TGTGCCAGCAGTTTATCGTTAGCGATGAGCTCCTACGAGCAGTACTTC
CDR3aa: CASSLSLAMSSYEQYF

abundance: .
j_gene: TRBJ2-5
d_gene: .
v_gene: TRBV6-5
CDR3nt: TGTGCCAGCAGTTACACCCGGGGTGGAGAGACCCAGTACTTC
CDR3aa: CASSYTRGGETQYF

abundance: .
j_gene: TRBJ1-6
d_gene: .
v_gene: TRBV6-5
CDR3nt: TGTGCCAGTACGGCGTACTCCTATAATTCACCCCTCCACTTT
CDR3aa: CASTAYSYNSPLHF

abundance: .
j_gene: TRBJ2-7
d_gene: TRBD2
v_gene: TRBV5-4
CDR3nt: TGTGCCAGCAGCTTGGCGATTAGCGGGAGTTACGAGCAGTACTTC
CDR3aa: CASSLAISGSYEQYF

abundance: .
j_gene: TRBJ2-7
d_gene: .
v_gene: TRBV27
CDR3nt: TGTGCCAGCAGTCCTCTGGGCTTGGCGACCGTCGAGCAGTACTTC
CDR3aa: CASSPLGLATVEQYF

abundance: .
j_gene: TRBJ1-5
d_gene: .
v_gene: TRBV7-9
CDR3nt: TGTGCCAGCAGCTTAGAGGGGGGATTCAATCAGCCCCAGCATTTT
CDR3aa: CASSLEGGFNQPQHF

abundance: .
j_gene: TRBJ2-2
d_gene: .
v_gene: TRBV2
CDR3nt: TGTGCCAGCAGTGAAGGTTTGGACACCTACACCGGGGAGCTGTTTTTT
CDR3aa: CASSEGLDTYTGELFF

abundance: .
j_gene: TRBJ2-1
d_gene: TRBD1
v_gene: TRBV7-3
CDR3nt: TGTGCCAGCAGCTTCGGTCAGGGACAGGGTAATGAGCAGTTCTTC
CDR3aa: CASSFGQGQGNEQFF

abundance: .
j_gene: TRBJ2-3
d_gene: .
v_gene: TRBV6-6
CDR3nt: TGTGCCAGCATCGACCTTGGGGGGGCTGGAACAGATACGCAGTATTTT
CDR3aa: CASIDLGGAGTDTQYF

abundance: few
j_gene: TRBJ2-5
d_gene: .
v_gene: TRBV14
CDR3nt: TGTGCCAGCAGCCAAGTTGTTGCGGGGACCCAGTACTTC
CDR3aa: CASSQVVAGTQYF

abundance: .
j_gene: TRBJ2-3
d_gene: .
v_gene: TRBV19
CDR3nt: TGTGCCAGTAGTATGCTGGCCCTCACAGATACGCAGTATTTT
CDR3aa: CASSMLALTDTQYF

abundance: .
j_gene: TRBJ2-3
d_gene: TRBD2
v_gene: TRBV27
CDR3nt: TGTGCCAGCAGGGACCGTAGCGGGAGCCGGGGAGATACGCAGTATTTT
CDR3aa: CASRDRSGSRGDTQYF

abundance: .
j_gene: TRBJ2-1
d_gene: TRBD2
v_gene: TRBV6-5
CDR3nt: TGTGCCAGCAGTACCCGAGCGGGAGGCGTGGATGAGCAGTTCTTC
CDR3aa: CASSTRAGGVDEQFF

abundance: once
j_gene: TRBJ1-1
d_gene: TRBD1
v_gene: TRBV19
CDR3nt: TGTGCCAGTAGTATAGTGACTGGGACAGGGTGGAACACTGAAGCTTTCTTT
CDR3aa: CASSIVTGTGWNTEAFF

abundance: .
j_gene: TRBJ2-7
d_gene: TRBD2
v_gene: TRBV7-7
CDR3nt: TGTGCTAGCAGCTCCCCCCGTCGTAGCGGGAGTATCTACGAGCAGTACTTC
CDR3aa: CASSSPRRSGSIYEQYF

abundance: few
j_gene: TRBJ1-1
d_gene: .
v_gene: TRBV19
CDR3nt: TGTGCCAGTAGTACAACGGCGGACACTGAAGCTTTCTTT
CDR3aa: CASSTTADTEAFF

abundance: .
j_gene: TRBJ1-2
d_gene: .
v_gene: TRBV4-1
CDR3nt: TGCGCCAGCAGCCAAGAGTATAGAAGGCTCTTACATGGCTACACCTTC
CDR3aa: CASSQEYRRLLHGYTF

abundance: .
j_gene: TRBJ2-1
d_gene: TRBD2
v_gene: TRBV18
CDR3nt: TGTGCCAGCTCACCCTCTCAAGCGGGAGGTAACAATGAGCAGTTCTTC
CDR3aa: CASSPSQAGGNNEQFF

abundance: .
j_gene: TRBJ2-2
d_gene: .
v_gene: TRBV5-1
CDR3nt: TGCGCCAGCAGCTTGGATAGGTCTCAGGGCGGGGAGCTGTTTTTT
CDR3aa: CASSLDRSQGGELFF

abundance: .
j_gene: TRBJ2-3
d_gene: TRBD2
v_gene: TRBV9
CDR3nt: TGTGCCAGCAGCGTAGTCCCCTGGGGAGCGGGAGGGGTAGATACGCAGTATTTT
CDR3aa: CASSVVPWGAGGVDTQYF

abundance: once
j_gene: TRBJ1-4
d_gene: .
v_gene: TRBV27
CDR3nt: TGTGCCAGCAGTTCCCGACCCAGGAGGAGTGAAAAACTGTTTTTT
CDR3aa: CASSSRPRRSEKLFF